Detailed here is one TCR beta chain. This clonotype was observed many times. Its antigen is unknown. No quality values exist for individual bases; no much larger clone is one base distant. These data belong to a study of blood T cells in healthy people across ages (dated by TCRdb to between 2014 and 2017). Regarding the complete study: Template switching captured roughly one uniquely barcoded TCR beta cDNA molecule per two T cells in model experiments. The study measured age-related changes in TCR beta repertoire diversity using deep sequencing normalized with unique cDNA molecular identifiers. Donors were grouped into four age groups: young (average approximately 15 years), middle-aged (around 39), aged (around 60) and long-lived (over 80). To avoid experimental bias, donors of different ages were spread randomly across the sequencing lanes. Using the same blood draw, the study looked at two additional independent replicas of 1 million unique cDNA reads for two donors, one aged 18 to 30 and the other aged 80 or older. Overall results and qualifications from the work: Observed TCR beta diversity per million T cells fell roughly linearly with age, and a significant reduction was already apparent by age approximately 40. Bulk unsorted PBMC profiling prevented conclusive comparison of naive and antigen-experienced compartments. Estimates of total diversity from one million sequenced T cells were regarded as lower bounds and underestimates. The long-lived group showed more naive CD4+ T cells, fewer expanded clones and increased TCR diversity than the aged group, suggesting age selection. Because the CMV infection status of the donors was unknown, age-related changes in expanded clonotypes may potentially have been confounded. There was a strong correlation between observed TCR beta diversity and the percentage of naive T cells measured by flow cytometry.

The germline V gene (reference sequence) supplies CDR1 DFQATT and CDR2 SNEGSKA. V lost 5 bases and J lost 3 bases; the stretch between them is 20 bases long. Spanning cysteine to phenylalanine, the CDR3 consists of 15 amino acids. The DNA shown is the 45-base CDR3, in frame from base 1. Systemically healthy Caucasian individuals from Russia, approximately 39 in total and aged roughly 6 to 100 years, were included as donors. Each donor gave around 9.9 milliliters of peripheral blood, collected into EDTA-treated Vacutainer tubes. Ficoll-Paque density-gradient centrifugation was used to isolate PBMCs, with at least 6.5 million per sample. Total RNA was extracted from PBMCs with Trizol reagent, with at least 5.5 micrograms obtained per sample. For every donor, flow cytometry on a PBMC aliquot measured the percentage of naive CD45RAhigh/CD27high T cells. The library was generated by 5' RACE. This sample was sequenced with an Illumina HiSeq 2500. A second PCR of roughly 7 to 11 cycles was performed with a sample-barcoded 5' primer and a J-beta primer mix. Each TCR beta cDNA molecule received a unique molecular identifier from a template-switch 5' adaptor carrying 12 random nucleotides. Each sample yielded at least 2.5 million CDR3-containing paired-end reads. First-strand cDNA synthesis was performed from all RNA using the Mint cDNA synthesis kit, with priming by a TRBC-specific oligonucleotide. Following uracil-DNA glycosylase treatment, a first 18-cycle PCR with universal primers M1SS and BC2_uni_R was performed on all cDNA. As for the original processing: Each sample was normalized by randomly selecting 1 million high-quality reads, each carrying a distinct molecular identifier. Reads with shared molecular identifiers were discarded instead of being binned into consensus sequences. MiTCR, run with a Q25 quality threshold and the strictest error-elimination algorithm, handled CDR3 identification, clonotype clustering and error correction. A nonparametric unseen species model using Euler transformation provided a lower-bound estimate of total TCR beta diversity. TCRdb handled the public reads itself, with Q25 trimming in fastp and clone calling in MiXCR, and kept productive beta chains. Rows with a matching CDR3 protein are joined into one entry that keeps the most common DNA and genes. TCRdb, rather than the study authors, made the V and J calls. The sample contains 800,000 to 950,000 distinct CDR3 sequences, 35% to 40% of them found a single time. Of the sample, 13% falls within the top ten clones.

This receptor was taken from a man aged 18 to 30 in good health. This chain joins TRBV20-1 to TRBJ2-7; confidence is insufficient to name the D gene. The specimen was blood. The DNA is as follows: TGCAGTGCTGCCGGGTGGGCTGGATATTACTACGAGCAGTACTTC. Translated, it reads CSAAGWAGYYYEQYF.